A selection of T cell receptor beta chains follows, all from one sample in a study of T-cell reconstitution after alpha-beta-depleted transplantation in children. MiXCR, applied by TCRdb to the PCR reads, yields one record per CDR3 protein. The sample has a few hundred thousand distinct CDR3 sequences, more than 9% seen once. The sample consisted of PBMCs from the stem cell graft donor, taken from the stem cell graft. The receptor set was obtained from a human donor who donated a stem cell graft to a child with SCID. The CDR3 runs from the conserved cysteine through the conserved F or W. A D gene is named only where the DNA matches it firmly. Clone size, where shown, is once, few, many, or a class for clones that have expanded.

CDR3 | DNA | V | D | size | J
CASSLTLVQGYGANVLTF | TGTGCCAGCAGCTTAACCTTGGTACAGGGGTACGGGGCCAACGTCCTGACTTTC | TRBV7-3 | TRBD1 | few | TRBJ2-6
CSATVGGSGTGELFF | TGCAGTGCCACAGTGGGGGGGTCGGGCACCGGGGAGCTGTTTTTT | TRBV20-1 | TRBD2 | NA | TRBJ2-2
CASSQGQGRTGDTGELFF | TGCGCCAGCAGCCAAGGTCAAGGAAGGACAGGGGACACCGGGGAGCTGTTTTTT | TRBV4-1 | TRBD1 | many | TRBJ2-2
CATRRGGRPDQPQHF | TGTGCCACCCGCCGTGGGGGGAGACCCGATCAGCCCCAGCATTTT | TRBV15 | NA | NA | TRBJ1-5
CASSLGTATYEQYF | TGCGCCAGCAGCTTAGGGACAGCGACCTACGAGCAGTACTTC | TRBV5-1 | TRBD1 | many | TRBJ2-7
CASSEGTHPTNEKLFF | TGTGCCAGCAGTGAAGGCACGCACCCAACTAATGAAAAACTGTTTTTT | TRBV25-1 | NA | NA | TRBJ1-4
CSARAQTGGFETQYF | TGCAGTGCTAGAGCTCAGACAGGGGGCTTTGAGACCCAGTACTTC | TRBV20-1 | TRBD1 | few | TRBJ2-5
CASSQNYANEQFF | TGTGCCAGCAGCCAAAATTACGCCAATGAGCAGTTCTTC | TRBV6-1 | NA | NA | TRBJ2-1
CASTTGGQETQYF | TGCGCCAGCACCACAGGGGGCCAAGAGACCCAGTACTTC | TRBV5-1 | TRBD1 | many | TRBJ2-5
CAIRRDRLNTEAFF | TGTGCCATACGTAGGGACAGGTTGAACACTGAAGCTTTCTTT | TRBV6-1 | TRBD1 | few | TRBJ1-1
CASSLLFGSYEQYF | TGTGCCAGCAGCTTGTTGTTCGGATCCTACGAGCAGTACTTC | TRBV5-6 | NA | few | TRBJ2-7
CASSRQGNHEQYF | TGTGCCAGTAGTCGACAGGGGAACCACGAGCAGTACTTC | TRBV19 | TRBD1 | once | TRBJ2-7
CASSLGGGSTGELFF | TGTGCCAGCAGCTTAGGAGGGGGTAGCACCGGGGAGCTGTTTTTT | TRBV11-2 | NA | many | TRBJ2-2
CASKVTRDHEQYF | TGCGCCAGCAAAGTCACCAGGGACCACGAGCAGTACTTC | TRBV10-2 | NA | few | TRBJ2-7
CSARDPGQGGGYTF | TGCAGTGCTAGAGACCCGGGACAGGGAGGTGGCTACACCTTC | TRBV20-1 | TRBD1 | many | TRBJ1-2
CASTLPGTGVTGELFF | TGTGCCAGTACCCTCCCCGGGACAGGGGTGACCGGGGAGCTGTTTTTT | TRBV19 | TRBD1 | NA | TRBJ2-2
CSAAGTKYFEQYF | TGCAGTGCCGCCGGGACTAAATATTTCGAGCAGTACTTC | TRBV20-1 | TRBD2 | few | TRBJ2-7
CSVERTGRYTGELFF | TGCAGCGTTGAACGGACAGGGCGTTACACCGGGGAGCTGTTTTTT | TRBV29-1 | TRBD1 | NA | TRBJ2-2
CASRGDRGRVAYQPQHF | TGTGCCAGCAGGGGGGACCGCGGTAGGGTTGCCTATCAGCCCCAGCATTTT | TRBV6-1 | NA | few | TRBJ1-5
CASTKVVTWTHTQYF | TGTGCCAGCACCAAGGTGGTGACTTGGACACATACGCAGTATTTT | TRBV3-1 | NA | NA | TRBJ2-3
CASSLRWAYNEQFF | TGTGCCAGCAGCTTGCGTTGGGCCTACAATGAGCAGTTCTTC | TRBV7-9 | NA | many | TRBJ2-1
CSVKGSEAFF | TGCAGTGTTAAGGGATCTGAAGCTTTCTTT | TRBV20-1 | NA | few | TRBJ1-1
CASSVSGTGEGEQYF | TGTGCCAGTAGTGTTTCCGGGACAGGGGAAGGCGAGCAGTACTTC | TRBV19 | TRBD1 | NA | TRBJ2-7
CASSHTPHGYTF | TGTGCCAGCAGTCATACGCCCCATGGCTACACCTTC | TRBV14 | NA | many | TRBJ1-2
CATGAGQGANTGELFF | TGTGCCACCGGCGCGGGGCAGGGGGCGAACACCGGGGAGCTGTTTTTT | TRBV10-3 | NA | few | TRBJ2-2
CASSLEWATGPTVELFF | TGTGCCAGCAGCTTAGAGTGGGCGACCGGACCGACCGTGGAGCTGTTTTTT | TRBV11-2 | NA | NA | TRBJ2-2
CATSSREGVRNQPQHF | TGTGCCACCAGCTCGCGTGAGGGGGTTCGAAATCAGCCCCAGCATTTT | TRBV15 | NA | many | TRBJ1-5
CSAPKGGTDTQYF | TGCAGTGCTCCCAAGGGGGGGACAGATACGCAGTATTTT | TRBV20-1 | NA | NA | TRBJ2-3
CSARAVSRSDTQYF | TGCAGTGCTAGAGCCGTCTCTAGGTCGGATACGCAGTATTTT | TRBV20-1 | NA | many | TRBJ2-3
CASSSSTERGSGGYTF | TGTGCCAGCAGCTCTTCGACAGAGCGCGGTAGTGGGGGCTACACCTTC | TRBV7-3 | NA | NA | TRBJ1-2
CACSLGRDRGWIKGYEQYF | TGTGCCTGCAGTTTGGGGAGAGACAGGGGGTGGATTAAGGGCTACGAGCAGTACTTC | TRBV12-3/TRBV12-4 | TRBD1 | NA | TRBJ2-7
CASSLVGTTFF | TGCGCCAGCAGCCTGGTGGGGACCACCTTCTTC | TRBV5-1 | NA | many | TRBJ2-1
CASSDSLAGVREQFF | TGTGCCAGCAGTGATTCACTAGCGGGGGTTAGGGAGCAGTTCTTC | TRBV2 | TRBD2 | many | TRBJ2-1
CSGPASGEQTQYF | TGCAGTGGACCAGCTAGCGGGGAACAGACCCAGTACTTC | TRBV20-1 | TRBD2 | NA | TRBJ2-5
CASSPGRGSYNEQFF | TGTGCCAGCTCACCCGGGAGGGGGTCCTACAATGAGCAGTTCTTC | TRBV18 | TRBD2 | few | TRBJ2-1
CASSIDRAGEQYF | TGCGCCAGCAGCATCGACAGGGCGGGTGAGCAGTACTTC | TRBV5-1 | TRBD1 | few | TRBJ2-7
CASRPLAGGLKDTQYF | TGTGCCAGCAGACCTTTAGCGGGGGGGCTTAAAGATACGCAGTATTTT | TRBV5-8 | TRBD2 | NA | TRBJ2-3
CASSPLAAGQETQYF | TGCGCCAGCAGCCCTCTGGCCGCCGGCCAAGAGACCCAGTACTTC | TRBV5-1 | NA | NA | TRBJ2-5
CSAARVVDQETQYF | TGCAGTGCGGCCCGGGTCGTGGACCAAGAGACCCAGTACTTC | TRBV20-1 | NA | NA | TRBJ2-5
CASTKRLAGAGDTQYF | TGTGCCAGCACCAAAAGACTAGCGGGGGCCGGAGATACGCAGTATTTT | TRBV7-9 | TRBD2 | few | TRBJ2-3
CASSLDWGKIYTF | TGTGCCAGCAGCCTGGATTGGGGCAAGATCTACACCTTC | TRBV12-3/TRBV12-4 | NA | few | TRBJ1-2
CASSLRVQETQYF | TGTGCCAGCAGCCTAAGGGTACAAGAGACCCAGTACTTC | TRBV3-1 | NA | many | TRBJ2-5
CSVASQGFGEKLFF | TGCAGCGTTGCCTCACAGGGGTTTGGTGAAAAACTGTTTTTT | TRBV29-1 | TRBD1 | many | TRBJ1-4
CASITREETQYF | TGTGCCAGCATAACCAGGGAAGAGACCCAGTACTTC | TRBV7-9 | NA | many | TRBJ2-5
CASSLEGARINEQFF | TGTGCCAGCAGCTTGGAGGGGGCGCGTATTAATGAGCAGTTCTTC | TRBV7-2 | NA | NA | TRBJ2-1
CASSHGQGAGEQYF | TGCGCCAGCAGCCACGGGCAGGGGGCCGGCGAGCAGTACTTC | TRBV4-1 | TRBD1 | NA | TRBJ2-7
CASSLTEQDTQYF | TGTGCCAGCAGTTTGACCGAGCAAGATACGCAGTATTTT | TRBV12-3/TRBV12-4 | NA | NA | TRBJ2-3